This TCR beta chain came from a study of T-cell reconstitution after alpha-beta-depleted transplantation in children (dated by TCRdb to the mid-2010s). Some background on the complete study: Using TCR repertoire profiling, the study quantitatively followed how T-cell immune reconstitution unfolded in children after TCRalphabeta/CD19-depleted allogeneic hematopoietic cell transplantation.

The sample's treatment or condition, from its label and the paper: allogeneic hematopoietic cell transplantation with graft depleted of TCRalphabeta T cells and CD19 B cells. TCRalphabeta/CD19-depleted allogeneic hematopoietic cell grafts were given to the transplant recipients, all of whom were children. Libraries were made using PCR. Sequenced using an Illumina HiSeq 2500. TCR libraries were prepared with molecular barcoding, using unique molecular identifiers to normalize TCRbeta repertoire quantification. Through fastp at Q25 and MiXCR, TCRdb rebuilt clones from the public reads, retaining in-frame beta chains. Every CDR3 protein is listed once, alongside the most common genes and DNA of its rows. A total of about 250,000 distinct CDR3 sequences appear in this sample, about 24% of them only once. The biggest ten clones account for about 4.8% of the sample. The paper as a whole reports these results and caveats: Over subsequent months, a decline in hyperexpanded clone frequencies was noted, and after one year, T-cell counts and TCRbeta diversity were mostly ascribed to newly produced T cells. In some patients, high TCRbeta diversity at day 60 was attributed to recipient T cells and intrathymic progenitors that had survived conditioning. The apparently early recovery of alphabetaT-cell counts about two months after transplant reportedly depended on only several hundred rapidly expanded clones that came from non-depleted graft cells.

From the germline V gene, CDR1 is SGHAT and CDR2 is FQNNGV. V is shortened by 2 bases, J by 3 bases, and the region joining them spans 14 bases. The CDR3 sequence holds 16 residues, the cysteine and phenylalanine included. Only the CDR3 portion is preserved as DNA: 48 bases, with reading frame beginning at the first base. On this clonotype itself: The antigen it binds to is not known. Base qualities were left out, and no much larger clone turns up one base away.

The sample was PBMCs, mostly from graft donor cells, taken 360 days after TCRalphabeta/CD19-depleted stem cell transplant. The sequence links TRBV11-2 to TRBJ1-3; the D region possibly corresponds to TRBD1 (5 bases align). This TCR was recovered from a female patient between 2 and 15 years old who had a stem cell transplant for congenital amegakaryocytic thrombocytopenia, so the T cells may come from the graft donor. The CDR3 protein: CASSLTYDRSGNTIYF. The sequence in DNA is TGTGCCAGCAGCTTAACTTACGACAGAAGTGGAAACACCATATATTTT.